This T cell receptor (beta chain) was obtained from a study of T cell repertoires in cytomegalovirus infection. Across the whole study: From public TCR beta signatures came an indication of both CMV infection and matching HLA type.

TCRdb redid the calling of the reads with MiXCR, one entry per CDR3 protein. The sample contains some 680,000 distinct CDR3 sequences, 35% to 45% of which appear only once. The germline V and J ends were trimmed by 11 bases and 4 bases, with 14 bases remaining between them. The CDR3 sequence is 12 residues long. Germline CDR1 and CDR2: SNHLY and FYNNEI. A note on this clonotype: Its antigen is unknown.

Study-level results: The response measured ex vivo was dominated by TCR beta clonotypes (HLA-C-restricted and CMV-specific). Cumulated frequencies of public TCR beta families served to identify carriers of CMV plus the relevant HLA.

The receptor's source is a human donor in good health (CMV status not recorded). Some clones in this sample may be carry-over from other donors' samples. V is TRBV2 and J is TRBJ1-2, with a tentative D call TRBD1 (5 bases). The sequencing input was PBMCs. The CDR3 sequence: CAFRGRTYGYTF. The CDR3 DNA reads TGTGCCTTTCGGGGCAGAACCTATGGCTACACCTTC.